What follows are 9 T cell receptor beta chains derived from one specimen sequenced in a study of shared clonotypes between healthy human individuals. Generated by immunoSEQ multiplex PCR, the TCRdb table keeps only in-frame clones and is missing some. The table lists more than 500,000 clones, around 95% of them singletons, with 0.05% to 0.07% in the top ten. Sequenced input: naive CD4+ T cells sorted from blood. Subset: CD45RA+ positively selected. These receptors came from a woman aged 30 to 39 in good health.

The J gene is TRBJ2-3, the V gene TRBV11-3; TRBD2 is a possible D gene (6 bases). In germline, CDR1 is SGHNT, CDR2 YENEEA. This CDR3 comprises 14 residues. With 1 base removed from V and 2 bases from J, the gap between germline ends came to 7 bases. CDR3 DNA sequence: TGTGCCAGCAGCTTAGGCGGGACCACAGATACGCAGTATTTT. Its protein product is CASSLGGTTDTQYF.

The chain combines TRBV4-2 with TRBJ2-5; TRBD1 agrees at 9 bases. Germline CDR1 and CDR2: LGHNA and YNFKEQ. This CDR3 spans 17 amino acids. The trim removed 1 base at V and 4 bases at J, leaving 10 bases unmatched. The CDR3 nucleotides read TGTGCCAGCAGCCAAGCGGCGCCCGGGACAGGGCGAGAGACCCAGTACTTC. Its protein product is CASSQAAPGTGRETQYF.

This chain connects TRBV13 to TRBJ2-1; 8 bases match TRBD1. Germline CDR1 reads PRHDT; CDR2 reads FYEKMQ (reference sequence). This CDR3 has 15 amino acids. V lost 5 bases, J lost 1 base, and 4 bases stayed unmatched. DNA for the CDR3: TGTGCCAGCAGCCGGACAGGGTATTCCTACAATGAGCAGTTCTTC. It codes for CASSRTGYSYNEQFF.

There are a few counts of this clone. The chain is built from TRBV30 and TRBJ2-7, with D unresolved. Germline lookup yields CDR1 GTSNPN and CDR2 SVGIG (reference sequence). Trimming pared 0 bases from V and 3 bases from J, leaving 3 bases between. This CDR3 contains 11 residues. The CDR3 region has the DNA TGTGCCTGGAGTGTCTACTACGAGCAGTACTTC. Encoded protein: CAWSVYYEQYF. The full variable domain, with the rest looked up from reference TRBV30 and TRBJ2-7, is SQTIHQWPATLVQPVGSPLSLECTVEGTSNPNLYWYRQAAGRGLQLLFYSVGIGQISSEVPQNLSASRPQDRQFILSSKKLLLSDSGFYLCAWSVYYEQYFGPGTRLTVT.

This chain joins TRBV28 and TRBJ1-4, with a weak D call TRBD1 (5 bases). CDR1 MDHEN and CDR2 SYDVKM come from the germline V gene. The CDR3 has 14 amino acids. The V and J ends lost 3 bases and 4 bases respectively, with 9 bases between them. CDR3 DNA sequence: TGTGCCAGCAGTTTTGGGGCCGTTAATGAAAAACTGTTTTTT. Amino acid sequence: CASSFGAVNEKLFF.

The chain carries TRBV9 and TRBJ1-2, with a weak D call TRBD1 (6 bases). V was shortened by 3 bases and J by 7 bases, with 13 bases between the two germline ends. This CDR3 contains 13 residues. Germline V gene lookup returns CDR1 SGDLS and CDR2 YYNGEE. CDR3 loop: CASSEQGFGGYTF. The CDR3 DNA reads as TGTGCCAGCAGCGAGCAGGGGTTTGGTGGCTACACCTTC.

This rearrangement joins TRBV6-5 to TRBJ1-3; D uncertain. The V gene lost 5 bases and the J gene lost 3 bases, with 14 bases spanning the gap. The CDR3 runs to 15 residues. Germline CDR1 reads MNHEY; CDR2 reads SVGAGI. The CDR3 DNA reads TGTGCCAGCAGTCCGGGTCGGGGAGGTGGAAACACCATATATTTT. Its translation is CASSPGRGGGNTIYF.

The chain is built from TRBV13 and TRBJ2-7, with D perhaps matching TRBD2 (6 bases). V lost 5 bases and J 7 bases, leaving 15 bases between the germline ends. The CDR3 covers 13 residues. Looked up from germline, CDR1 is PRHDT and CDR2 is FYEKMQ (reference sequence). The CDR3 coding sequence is TGTGCCAGCAGCGGAGGAGGGAAGGGTGAGCAGTACTTC. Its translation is CASSGGGKGEQYF.

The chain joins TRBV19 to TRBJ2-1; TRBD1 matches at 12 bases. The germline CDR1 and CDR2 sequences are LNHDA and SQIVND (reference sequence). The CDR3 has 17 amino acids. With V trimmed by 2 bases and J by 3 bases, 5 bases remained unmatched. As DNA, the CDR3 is TGTGCCAGTAGTATACCCGGGACAGGGGGCTTCTACAATGAGCAGTTCTTC. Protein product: CASSIPGTGGFYNEQFF.